These 14 T cell receptor beta chains were sequenced from one sample in a study of cytomegalovirus exposure and HLA in healthy donors. The PCR ran on 60 Vbeta and 13 Jbeta primers. The protocol was immunoSEQ multiplex PCR, while the TCRdb copy is restricted to in-frame clones and leaves out a portion. The repertoire includes around 150,000 clones, roughly 80% of them detected once, and around 4.9% sits in the top ten. Sequencing was done on a sample of PBMCs. All receptors come from a male donor in good health and CMV-seronegative.

The chain employs TRBV4-3 and TRBJ2-3, with 7 bases aligning to TRBD2. Germline CDR1 reads LGHNA; CDR2 reads YSLEER. This CDR3 comprises 13 residues. The V and J ends lost 5 bases and 2 bases, in that order; junction bases with no gene match: 1. CDR3 in DNA: TGCGCCAGCAGCTGGGACTACACAGATACGCAGTATTTT. It codes for CASSWDYTDTQYF.

The V gene is TRBV7-8, the J gene TRBJ1-6; no clear D gene. The germline V gene has CDR1 SGHVS and CDR2 FQNEAQ. The CDR3 sequence is 14 residues long. The V end was cut by 5 bases, the J end by 10 bases, with 15 bases between. CDR3 loop: CASSITRGYSPLHF. CDR3 nucleotides: TGTGCCAGCAGCATAACCCGCGGGTACTCACCCCTCCACTTT.

The CDR3 DNA follows: TGCAGCCCCCTCCCAGGGATGGATGGCTACACCTTC. Protein: CSPLPGMDGYTF. This chain joins TRBV29-1 and TRBJ1-2, with D maybe TRBD1 (5 bases). Trimming stripped 8 bases from V and 6 bases from J, with 16 bases between. The CDR3 length is 12 residues. The germline gives CDR1 SQVTM, CDR2 ANQGSEA.

V gene TRBV6-1 combines with J gene TRBJ1-5, with a possible D match to TRBD1 (5 bases). V was cut by 3 bases and J by 13 bases, with 19 bases left in between. CDR3 length: 14 amino acids. Germline CDR1 and CDR2: MNHNS and SASEGT. The CDR3 nucleotides are TGTGCCAGCAGTGACGCGGACACCGGTGGAACTCAGCATTTT. It is translated as CASSDADTGGTQHF.

This clone turned up a few times. The chain uses TRBV7-3 and TRBJ2-1, with 7 bases lining up with TRBD1. The CDR3 length is 14 residues. The V gene's germline CDR1 is SGHTA and CDR2 FQGTGA. The ends lost 3 bases at V and 7 bases at J; junction bases unmatched: 6. The CDR3 sequence is CASSFRTGVNEQFF. The DNA of the CDR3 is TGTGCCAGCAGCTTTCGGACAGGAGTAAATGAGCAGTTCTTC.

This clone was counted a single time. V and J are TRBV5-5 and TRBJ2-7; D possibly corresponds to TRBD1 (5 bases). The V gene lost 0 bases and the J gene lost 2 bases, with 12 bases spanning the gap. The CDR3 covers 15 residues. The germline V gene has CDR1 SGHKS and CDR2 YYEKEE (reference sequence). The CDR3 DNA reads as TGTGCCAGCAGCTTGGAACCCAGGGTTACCTACGAGCAGTACTTC. It specifies CASSLEPRVTYEQYF.

The chain joins TRBV6-1 to TRBJ1-4; no reliable D call. Trimming took off 7 bases at V and 8 bases at J, with 8 bases between the two ends. The CDR3 length is 11 residues. The germline V gene has CDR1 MNHNS and CDR2 SASEGT. The CDR3 nucleotides are TGTGCCAGCACGCCGGGAGAAAAACTGTTTTTT. As protein: CASTPGEKLFF.

The J gene is TRBJ1-1, the V gene TRBV11-2; 8 bases match TRBD1. The CDR3 totals 13 residues. Trimming removed 5 bases from V and 4 bases from J; junction bases left unmatched: 3. Germline assignment: CDR1 SGHAT and CDR2 FQNNGV. The CDR3 region has the DNA TGTGCCAGCAGCCTCAGGGGGCTCACTGAAGCTTTCTTT. It translates to CASSLRGLTEAFF.

The rearrangement uses TRBV15 and TRBJ2-4, with TRBD2 as a possible D gene (5 bases). The CDR3 loop spans 15 amino acids. V lost 1 base and J 10 bases, leaving 17 bases between the germline ends. CDR1 and CDR2 from the germline V gene are LNHNV and YYDKDF (reference sequence). The CDR3 coding sequence is TGTGCCACCAGCAGAGGGGTTAGCGCCAACCTGATTCAGTACTTC. This translates into CATSRGVSANLIQYF.

The chain combines TRBV11-2 with TRBJ2-2, with 10 bases fitting TRBD1. V trimming: 4 bases; J trimming: 8 bases; junction bases outside the gene matches: 7. The length of the CDR3 is 15 residues. Germline lookup yields CDR1 SGHAT and CDR2 FQNNGV. CDR3 protein: CASSSGQGVSGELFF. The CDR3 DNA follows: TGTGCCAGCAGCTCCGGACAGGGGGTTTCTGGGGAGCTGTTTTTT.

V usage is TRBV13 and J usage is TRBJ1-1; D is ambiguous. Germline V gives CDR1 PRHDT, CDR2 FYEKMQ (reference sequence). This CDR3 is 16 amino acids long. V shed 5 bases and J shed 4 bases, with 20 bases lying between them. This chain's CDR3 is CASSQRGSQRTTEAFF. Here the CDR3 DNA reads TGTGCCAGCAGCCAACGGGGTTCTCAAAGGACCACTGAAGCTTTCTTT.

The chain employs TRBV5-1 and TRBJ2-4; tentative D call: TRBD1 (6 bases). The CDR3 has 12 residues. The V end lost 0 bases, the J end lost 12 bases, and 10 bases lay between the germline ends. Germline V CDR1 and CDR2: SGHRS, YFSETQ. CDR3 region: CASSLDRQDQYF. In DNA form, the CDR3 reads TGCGCCAGCAGCTTGGACCGACAGGATCAGTACTTC.

The V gene is TRBV7-9, the J gene TRBJ2-7; D possibly corresponds to TRBD1 (5 bases). The CDR3 is 12 amino acids. V was cut by 8 bases and J by 3 bases, with 11 bases left in between. Per the germline V gene, CDR1 is SEHNR and CDR2 is FQNEAQ (reference sequence). CDR3: CASGGRGYEQYF. The CDR3 region has the DNA TGTGCCAGCGGCGGAAGGGGCTACGAGCAGTACTTC.

This sequence joins TRBV30 and TRBJ1-2; tentative D call: TRBD1 (5 bases). Trimming shortened V by 5 bases and J by 1 base, and 26 bases separated the two germline ends. The CDR3 is made up of 18 amino acids. The germline V gene encodes CDR1 GTSNPN and CDR2 SVGIG (reference sequence). The CDR3 nucleotides are TGTGCCTGGGGCCCCAGGGCGACTCAAACAAGGAGTAACTATGGCTACACCTTC. Protein sequence: CAWGPRATQTRSNYGYTF.